This TCR beta chain was recorded in a study of cytomegalovirus exposure and HLA in healthy donors. General study points: In a later analysis, an Asian-associated ancestry cluster reportedly showed fewer N-insertions than the approximately 620-donor mean.

This CDR3 region has 16 residues. Trimming took off 5 bases at V and 6 bases at J, with 20 bases between the two ends. In germline, CDR1 is SGHTA, CDR2 FQGNSA. 13 Jbeta primers and 60 Vbeta primers were used for the PCR. TCRdb's table, derived via immunoSEQ multiplex PCR, lists solely in-frame clones and lacks some. The table has 150,000 to 200,000 clones, around 79% seen once. Of note for this clone: Its specificity is not known.

Sequenced material: PBMCs. This chain joins TRBV7-2 and TRBJ1-5, with D possibly being TRBD1 (5 bases). The TCR originated in a woman aged 45-60 years in good health and CMV-seronegative. This chain's CDR3 is CASSTAPGGRGQPQHF. The CDR3 coding sequence is TGTGCCAGCAGCACAGCGCCGGGGGGGAGGGGTCAGCCCCAGCATTTT.